The 10 T cell receptor beta chains below come from one sample, sequenced in a study of OX40 agonist ivuxolimab in advanced cancers. Libraries were prepared by immunoSEQ multiplex PCR; TCRdb keeps only in-frame clonotypes and omits some of them. There are about 31,000 clones in the sample; 82% occur only once, and about a fifth lies in the top ten. The specimen was CD4+ or CD8+ T cells sorted from blood, collected in a trial of the OX40 agonist ivuxolimab. The receptor source for this set is an adult with an advanced solid tumor such as melanoma, head and neck, liver or kidney cancer.

The V and J genes are TRBV7-9 and TRBJ1-2, with D unclear. The germline V gene has CDR1 SEHNR and CDR2 FQNEAQ (reference sequence). The length of the CDR3 is 13 residues. The ends were cut back, 0 bases at V and 6 bases at J, with 8 bases in the middle. This chain's CDR3 is CASSLAQSNGYTF. DNA of the CDR3: TGTGCCAGCAGCTTAGCACAGTCTAATGGCTACACCTTC.

The chain joins TRBV28 to TRBJ2-2; D unresolved. Germline-derived CDR1 and CDR2 are MDHEN and SYDVKM. The length of the CDR3 is 14 residues. V was clipped by 1 base and J by 1 base, with 4 bases between them. The CDR3 spells CASSLSQNTGELFF. CDR3 nucleotides: TGTGCCAGCAGTTTATCCCAGAACACCGGGGAGCTGTTTTTT. Based on the CDR3 plus reference TRBV28 and TRBJ2-2, the full variable domain is DVKVTQSSRYLVKRTGEKVFLECVQDMDHENMFWYRQDPGLGLRLIYFSYDVKMKEKGDIPEGYSVSREKKERFSLILESASTNQTSMYLCASSLSQNTGELFFGEGSRLTVL.

The chain is built from TRBV5-1 and TRBJ2-2, with no clear D. The CDR3 is made up of 14 amino acids. The germline V and J ends were trimmed by 0 bases and 4 bases, with 7 bases remaining between them. CDR1 and CDR2 from the germline V gene are SGHRS and YFSETQ. CDR3 DNA sequence: TGCGCCAGCAGCTTGGAGGGTGGCACCGGGGAGCTGTTTTTT. Translation: CASSLEGGTGELFF.

V is TRBV27 and J is TRBJ2-5, with a tentative D call TRBD2 (6 bases). With the DNA end fitting TRBJ2-7 better, the J assignment may be wrong. From germline, CDR1 is MNHEY and CDR2 SMNVEV (reference sequence). The CDR3 is made up of 14 amino acids. CDR3 residues: CASRTSAGSYEQYF. In nucleotides, the CDR3 is TGTGCCAGCAGGACGTCGGCGGGGTCCTACGAGCAGTACTTC.

V and J are TRBV11-2 and TRBJ2-2; D gene unclear. CDR3 length: 13 amino acids. Trimming took 3 bases from V and 4 from J, leaving 6 bases between them. The germline gives CDR1 SGHAT, CDR2 FQNNGV. The CDR3 reads CASSFLGTGELFF. The CDR3 DNA sequence: TGTGCCAGCAGCTTCTTAGGCACCGGGGAGCTGTTTTTT.

This clone was recorded a few times. The chain has TRBV9 and TRBJ2-3, with D possibly being TRBD1 or TRBD2 (6 bases each). V was trimmed by 0 bases and J by 0 bases, leaving 8 bases between them. This CDR3 is built from 15 residues. The germline V gene encodes CDR1 SGDLS and CDR2 YYNGEE. CDR3: CASSVGGASTDTQYF. DNA of the CDR3: TGTGCCAGCAGCGTAGGGGGGGCTAGCACAGATACGCAGTATTTT.

This chain links TRBV27 with TRBJ2-7; D gene unclear. CDR1 is MNHEY, CDR2 SMNVEV, per germline (reference sequence). Trimming took off 3 bases at V and 7 bases at J, with 7 bases between the two ends. There are 11 residues in the CDR3. As DNA, the CDR3 is TGTGCCAGCAGTTTCTCTGGTGAGCAGTACTTC. As protein: CASSFSGEQYF.

V gene TRBV6-1 combines with J gene TRBJ1-2; 9 bases agree with TRBD1. The J segment lost 2 bases and the V segment lost 8 bases, leaving 6 bases of the junction unmatched. Germline-derived CDR1 and CDR2 are MNHNS and SASEGT. CDR3 length: 14 amino acids. Here the CDR3 reads CASLLGQGNYGYTF. The CDR3 DNA reads TGTGCCAGCCTGCTAGGACAGGGGAACTATGGCTACACCTTC.

The chain combines TRBV7-3 with TRBJ1-6; D ambiguous. The germline V gene encodes CDR1 SGHTA and CDR2 FQGTGA. The CDR3 runs to 13 residues. V was shortened by 2 bases and J by 7 bases, with 6 bases between the two germline ends. CDR3 protein: CASSLGPNSPLHF. CDR3 in DNA: TGTGCCAGCAGCTTAGGACCAAATTCACCCCTCCACTTT.

The chain is built from TRBV6-6 and TRBJ1-6; no firm D call. Trimming pared 6 bases from V and 3 bases from J, leaving 6 bases between. The CDR3 has 13 amino acids. Germline values: CDR1 MNHNY, CDR2 SVGAGI (reference sequence). This CDR3 is CASRDRYNSPLHF. In nucleotides, the CDR3 is TGTGCCAGCAGGGACCGCTATAATTCACCCCTCCACTTT.